Presented here are 5 T cell receptor beta chains from one specimen sequenced in a study of blood T cell repertoires in COVID-19. This table comes from immunoSEQ multiplex PCR, and its TCRdb copy is limited to in-frame clones, with some not included. The sample shows about 130,000 clones, roughly four fifths of them seen only once. The sample consisted of peripheral blood. Every receptor here comes from a woman older than 75 with acute or convalescent COVID-19.

The chain uses TRBV7-9 and TRBJ1-6; maybe TRBD1 (5 bases). Germline loops: CDR1 SEHNR, CDR2 FQNEAQ (reference sequence). The CDR3 runs 13 residues. Trimming shortened V by 5 bases and J by 13 bases, and 15 bases separated the two germline ends. CDR3 region: CASSTDGGIPLHF. DNA of the CDR3: TGTGCCAGCAGCACAGACGGGGGAATCCCCCTCCACTTT.

The sample holds many counts of this clone. Compared with germline, one end of the junction differs, possibly owing to a read error. V gene TRBV6-2 or TRBV6-3 combines with J gene TRBJ2-2; maybe TRBD1 (6 bases). There are 17 residues in the CDR3. Germline CDR1 and CDR2: MNHEY and SVGEGT. The CDR3 loop reads CASRYSLKLRTVGELFF. Here the CDR3 DNA reads TGTGCCAGCAGGTACTCGCTCAAGTTACGGACAGTCGGGGAGCTGTTTTTT.

The chain combines TRBV10-2 with TRBJ1-2, with TRBD1 matching 8 bases. CDR3 size: 15 residues. V lost 6 bases to trimming and J lost 7 bases; unmatched junction nucleotides: 13. Germline V gene data show CDR1 as WSHSY and CDR2 as SAAADI. CDR3 coding DNA: TGCGCCAGCAGCCCTACACCCCAGGGGGCGGGTGGCTACACCTTC. Translated, it gives CASSPTPQGAGGYTF.

The CDR3 DNA is TGCAGCGAGCGGACAGGGGGTAACACTGAAGCTTTCTTT. This translates into CSERTGGNTEAFF. V gene TRBV29-1 combines with J gene TRBJ1-1; 10 nucleotides line up with TRBD1. CDR3 length: 13 amino acids. Trimming took 7 bases from V and 2 from J; bases not matched to a gene: 4. Germline V gene lookup returns CDR1 SQVTM and CDR2 ANQGSEA.

The V gene is TRBV15, the J gene TRBJ1-1; 10 bases agree with TRBD1. CDR1 is LNHNV and CDR2 is YYDKDF in the germline V gene (reference sequence). The CDR3 covers 15 residues. The junction had 8 bases not matched to a gene; V was cut back by 3 bases and J by 7 bases. This chain's CDR3 is CATSSQDRGVYEAFF. CDR3 nucleotides: TGTGCCACCAGCAGCCAGGACAGGGGGGTATATGAAGCTTTCTTT. The complete variable domain, with remaining parts taken from reference TRBV15 and TRBJ1-1, reads DAMVIQNPRYQVTQFGKPVTLSCSQTLNHNVMYWYQQKSSQAPKLLFHYYDKDFNNEADTPDNFQSRRPNTSFCFLDIRSPGLGDTAMYLCATSSQDRGVYEAFFGQGTRLTVV.